This entry features one T cell receptor beta chain sequence. This clonotype was counted at least ten times. Which antigen it targets is not known. Base qualities were left out, and no much larger clone turns up one base away. Trimming accounts for 8 bases at V and 9 bases at J, while the number of junction bases matched to no gene is 7. The CDR3 goes from the cysteine to the phenylalanine over 12 residues. Left in the record is the CDR3 DNA by itself, 36 bases read in frame from the first base. CDR1 and CDR2 are read off the germline V gene (reference sequence) as MNHEY and SMNVEV. The data stem from a study of blood T cells in healthy people across ages (dated by TCRdb to 2015 to 2017). Some background on the complete study: In model experiments, template switching captured about one uniquely barcoded TCR beta cDNA molecule for every two T cells. The donors were split into four age groups: young (average 16 years), middle-aged (roughly 39), aged (around 67) and long-lived (approximately 80). The study analyzed two additional independent replicas of 1 million unique cDNA reads from the same blood draw for two donors, one aged 18 to 29 and one aged 80 or older. Using deep sequencing normalized with unique cDNA molecular identifiers, the study measured how TCR beta repertoire diversity changes with age. Donors of different ages were randomly distributed across sequencing lanes to avoid experimental bias. What the research found in general, with its limitations: Bulk unsorted PBMC profiling prevented conclusive comparison of naive and antigen-experienced compartments. Because donor CMV infection status was unknown, age-related changes in expanded clonotypes were potentially confounded. Compared with the aged group, the long-lived group had more naive CD4+ T cells, fewer expanded clones and increased TCR diversity, suggesting age selection. Estimates of total diversity based on one million sequenced T cells were regarded as lower bounds and as underestimates. As age increased, observed TCR beta diversity per million T cells dropped in a roughly linear way, and a significant reduction was already evident by age 40. A strong correlation was found between observed TCR beta diversity and the percentage of naive T cells measured by flow cytometry.

The approximately 41 donors, aged about 6 to 90 years, were systemically healthy Caucasian individuals from Russia. Each donor gave 8 to 10 milliliters of peripheral blood, collected into EDTA-treated Vacutainer tubes. Ficoll-Paque density-gradient centrifugation was used to isolate PBMCs, with at least 6.5 million per sample. Trizol reagent was used to extract total RNA from PBMCs, with at least 5 micrograms per sample. Naive CD45RAhigh/CD27high T cell percentages were measured by flow cytometry on a PBMC aliquot from every donor. The receptor library was made with 5' RACE. The run used an Illumina HiSeq 2500. A second roughly 6 to 11 cycle PCR used a sample-barcoded 5' primer and a J-beta primer mix. A template-switch 5' adaptor carrying 12 random nucleotides introduced a unique molecular identifier onto each TCR beta cDNA molecule. Each sample yielded at least 3 million CDR3-containing paired-end reads. The Mint cDNA synthesis kit, primed by a TRBC-specific oligonucleotide, was used to synthesize first-strand cDNA from all RNA. Following uracil-DNA glycosylase treatment, a first 18-cycle PCR with universal primers M1SS and BC2_uni_R was performed on all cDNA. In the source study's methods: For normalization, 1 million high-quality reads, each with a distinct molecular identifier, were randomly selected from each sample. Instead of being binned into consensus sequences, reads that shared molecular identifiers were thrown out. CDR3 identification, clonotype clustering and error correction used MiTCR with a Q25 quality threshold and the strictest error-elimination algorithm. A nonparametric unseen species model with Euler transformation was used to estimate lower-bound total TCR beta diversity. TCRdb cleaned the public reads at Q25 with fastp, built clones with MiXCR and kept in-frame beta chains. Each record represents a unique CDR3 protein, reported with the most common genes and DNA among its rows. The V and J calls come from TCRdb's annotation, not from the publication. The sample table holds fewer than 2,000,000 distinct CDR3 sequences, of which about 32% were seen once. The ten largest account for 11% of the sample.

The chain is made from TRBV27 and TRBJ2-1, with 7 junctional bases fitting TRBD2. This receptor was identified in a woman in her thirties in good health. What was sequenced was blood. The CDR3 protein sequence reads: CASLGGSGEQFF. The DNA sequence is given as TGTGCCAGCTTGGGAGGGAGTGGTGAGCAGTTCTTC.